The next 15 T cell receptor beta chains were all read from a single sample in a study of control samples from healthy donors and cancer patients. Using immunoSEQ multiplex PCR, the repertoire was profiled, and TCRdb retains in-frame clones only, with some absent. Of about 150,000 clones in the sample, roughly 92% are singletons; the top ten hold 2% to 2.5%. The specimen was blood. The receptor set was obtained from a man aged 50-60 years in good health.

The chain employs TRBV2 and TRBJ2-7; maybe TRBD2 (5 bases). The CDR3 sequence is 14 residues long. Germline CDR1 is SNHLY and CDR2 is FYNNEI. V gave up 4 bases and J gave up 7 bases, with 17 bases separating them. The CDR3 sequence is CASSASMPTGEQYF. The DNA of the CDR3 is TGTGCCAGCAGTGCTAGCATGCCTACGGGAGAGCAGTACTTC.

The chain carries TRBV28 and TRBJ1-1; TRBD1 matches 7 bases. Germline CDR1 is MDHEN and CDR2 is SYDVKM. This CDR3 region has 15 residues. V was pared by 6 bases and J by 3 bases, with 10 bases of the junction left unmatched. CDR3 region: CASRLPTGIDTEAFF. In nucleotides, the CDR3 is TGTGCCAGCAGGCTCCCGACAGGGATAGACACTGAAGCTTTCTTT. Complete variable domain (other parts from reference TRBV28 and TRBJ1-1): DVKVTQSSRYLVKRTGEKVFLECVQDMDHENMFWYRQDPGLGLRLIYFSYDVKMKEKGDIPEGYSVSREKKERFSLILESASTNQTSMYLCASRLPTGIDTEAFFGQGTRLTVV.

The CDR3 DNA reads as TGCGCCAGCAGCCAAGTGTGGGATGAGCAGTTCTTC. Its protein product is CASSQVWDEQFF. The rearrangement links TRBV4-1 to TRBJ2-1; D not resolved. Germline CDR1 and CDR2: MGHRA and YSYEKL. Deletions cut 1 base from V and 8 bases from J, with 6 bases between. This CDR3 is built from 12 residues.

V is TRBV29-1 and J is TRBJ2-7; a weak D match, TRBD2 (6 bases). The CDR3 sequence is 13 residues long. V was shortened by 3 bases and J by 3 bases, with 12 bases between the two germline ends. In germline, CDR1 is SQVTM, CDR2 ANQGSEA. The CDR3 loop is CSVDGAGNYEQYF. DNA of the CDR3: TGCAGCGTTGACGGGGCGGGGAACTACGAGCAGTACTTC.

V is TRBV7-9 and J is TRBJ2-1, with 9 positions matching TRBD2. This CDR3 has 17 residues. Germline values: CDR1 SEHNR, CDR2 FQNEAQ (reference sequence). V shed 5 bases, J shed 7 bases, and the junction held 15 bases outside the gene matches. For the CDR3, the DNA is TGTGCCAGCAGCCTTCTAGCGGGAAAAGAAGCCTGGAATGAGCAGTTCTTC. This gives the protein CASSLLAGKEAWNEQFF.

V and J are TRBV6-1 and TRBJ2-3, with D unresolved. Per the germline V gene, CDR1 is MNHNS and CDR2 is SASEGT. The ends were cut back, 1 base at V and 3 bases at J, with 8 bases in the middle. The CDR3 covers 14 residues. CDR3 protein: CASSEVWGTDTQYF. As DNA, the CDR3 is TGTGCCAGCAGTGAAGTATGGGGTACAGATACGCAGTATTTT.

The V and J genes are TRBV27 and TRBJ1-2, with 7 bases lining up with TRBD1. This CDR3 has 14 residues. After removal of 10 bases from V and 3 bases from J, the junction contained 11 bases not matched to a gene. Germline V gene data show CDR1 as MNHEY and CDR2 as SMNVEV (reference sequence). CDR3 DNA sequence: TGTGCCACCAGATCGGACAGGACCCACTATGGCTACACCTTC. It encodes CATRSDRTHYGYTF.

The V call is TRBV7-8, the J call TRBJ1-5, with a weak D call TRBD1 (5 bases). The V end lost 4 bases, the J end lost 4 bases, and 14 bases lay between the germline ends. From germline, CDR1 is SGHVS and CDR2 FQNEAQ. CDR3 length: 15 amino acids. CDR3 sequence: CASSSEGTANQPQHF. In nucleotides, the CDR3 is TGTGCCAGCAGCTCCGAAGGGACGGCGAATCAGCCCCAGCATTTT.

The chain employs TRBV9 and TRBJ2-7; D is uncertain. In germline, CDR1 is SGDLS, CDR2 YYNGEE. The germline V and J ends were trimmed by 4 bases and 4 bases, with 15 bases remaining between them. The CDR3 loop spans 14 amino acids. CDR3 in amino acids: CASSPGQDLYEQYF. Here the CDR3 DNA reads TGTGCCAGCAGCCCCGGCCAGGACCTATACGAGCAGTACTTC.

The chain joins TRBV12-3 or TRBV12-4 to TRBJ2-7; D uncertain. V lost 1 base and J 3 bases, leaving 7 bases between the germline ends. This CDR3 contains 13 residues. CDR3 nucleotides: TGTGCCAGCAGTTTAGGGGGAAACTACGAGCAGTACTTC. Amino acids: CASSLGGNYEQYF.

The rearrangement uses TRBV11-3 and TRBJ2-3; D is unclear. CDR1 and CDR2 from the germline V gene are SGHNT and YENEEA. The CDR3 extends over 13 amino acids. V lost 5 bases and J 4 bases, leaving 10 bases between the germline ends. CDR3 residues: CASSRSFADTQYF. The CDR3 nucleotides read TGTGCCAGCAGCCGGTCGTTCGCAGATACGCAGTATTTT.

The chain joins TRBV6-5 to TRBJ2-7, with D possibly matching TRBD2 (5 bases). CDR3 length: 13 residues. CDR1 is MNHEY, CDR2 SVGAGI, per germline. Trimming pared 3 bases from V and 4 bases from J, leaving 10 bases between. In DNA form, the CDR3 reads TGTGCCAGCAGTTATAGACGGGATTACGAGCAGTACTTC. This encodes CASSYRRDYEQYF.

The V call is TRBV28, the J call TRBJ1-1; tentatively, D is TRBD1 (6 bases). V was shortened by 7 bases and J by 5 bases, with 14 bases between the two germline ends. This CDR3 has 13 residues. CDR1 and CDR2 from the germline V gene are MDHEN and SYDVKM. CDR3: CASKAGGRTEAFF. The CDR3 DNA follows: TGTGCCAGCAAGGCTGGGGGGCGAACTGAAGCTTTCTTT.

The chain has TRBV28 and TRBJ1-1; D is perhaps TRBD1 (6 bases). Trimming took off 3 bases at V and 6 bases at J, with 20 bases between the two ends. Germline lookup yields CDR1 MDHEN and CDR2 SYDVKM. The CDR3 sequence is 16 residues long. The CDR3 coding sequence is TGTGCCAGCAGTTTGACCTTGGGGGCTGGGAGGTCTGAAGCTTTCTTT. This codes for CASSLTLGAGRSEAFF.

This clone showed up just once. The rearrangement uses TRBV19 and TRBJ2-3; D perhaps matches TRBD1 (6 bases). Looked up from germline, CDR1 is LNHDA and CDR2 is SQIVND (reference sequence). The CDR3 consists of 14 residues. The V and J ends lost 7 bases and 3 bases respectively, with 14 bases between them. In DNA form, the CDR3 reads TGTGCCAGTACCAGGGGCGAAGGGACAGATACGCAGTATTTT. The encoded protein is CASTRGEGTDTQYF.